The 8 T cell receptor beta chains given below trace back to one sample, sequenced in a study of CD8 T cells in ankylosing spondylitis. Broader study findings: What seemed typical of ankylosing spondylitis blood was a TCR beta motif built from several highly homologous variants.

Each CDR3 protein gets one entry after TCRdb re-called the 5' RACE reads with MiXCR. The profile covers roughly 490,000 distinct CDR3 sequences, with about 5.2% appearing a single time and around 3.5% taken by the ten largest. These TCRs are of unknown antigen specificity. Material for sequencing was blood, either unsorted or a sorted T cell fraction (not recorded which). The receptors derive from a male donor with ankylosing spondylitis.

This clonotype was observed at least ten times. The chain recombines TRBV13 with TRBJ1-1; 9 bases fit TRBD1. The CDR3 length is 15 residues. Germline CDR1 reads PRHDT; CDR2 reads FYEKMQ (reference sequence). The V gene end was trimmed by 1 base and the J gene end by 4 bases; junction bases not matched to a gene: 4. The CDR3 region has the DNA TGTGCCAGCAGCTTAGCAGGGACAGGGCTCACTGAAGCTTTCTTT. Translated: CASSLAGTGLTEAFF.

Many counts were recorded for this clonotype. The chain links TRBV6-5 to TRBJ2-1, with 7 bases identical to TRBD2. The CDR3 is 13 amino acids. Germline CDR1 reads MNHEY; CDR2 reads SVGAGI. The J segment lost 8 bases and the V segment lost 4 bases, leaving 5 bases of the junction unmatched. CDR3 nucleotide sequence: TGTGCCAGCAGTTTGGGACTACCGGATGAGCAGTTCTTC. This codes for CASSLGLPDEQFF.

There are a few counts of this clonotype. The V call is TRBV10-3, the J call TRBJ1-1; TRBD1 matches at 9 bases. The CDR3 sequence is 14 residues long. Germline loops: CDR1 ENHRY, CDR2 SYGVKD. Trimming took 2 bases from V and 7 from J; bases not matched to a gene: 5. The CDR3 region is CAISENRDRDEAFF. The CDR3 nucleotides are TGTGCCATCAGTGAGAACCGGGACAGGGATGAAGCTTTCTTT.

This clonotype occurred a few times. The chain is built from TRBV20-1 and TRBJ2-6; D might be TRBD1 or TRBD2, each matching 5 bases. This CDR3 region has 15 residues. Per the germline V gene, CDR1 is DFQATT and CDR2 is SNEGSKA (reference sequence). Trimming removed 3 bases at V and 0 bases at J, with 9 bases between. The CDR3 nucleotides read TGCAGTGCTAGGGGACGGAGCTCTGGGGCCAACGTCCTGACTTTC. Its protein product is CSARGRSSGANVLTF.

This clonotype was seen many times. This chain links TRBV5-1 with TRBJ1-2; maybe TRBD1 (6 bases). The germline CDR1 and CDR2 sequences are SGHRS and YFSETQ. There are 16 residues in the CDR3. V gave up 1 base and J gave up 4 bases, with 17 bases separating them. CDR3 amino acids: CASSLTGLELRYGYTF. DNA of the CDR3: TGCGCCAGCAGCTTGACAGGGCTGGAGCTTCGCTATGGCTACACCTTC.

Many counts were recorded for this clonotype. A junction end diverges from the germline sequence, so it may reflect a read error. CDR3 nucleotide sequence: TGTGCTAGCAGCCCATTAACCACCCAAGAGACCCAGTACTTC. Translating gives CASSPLTTQETQYF. This sequence joins TRBV7-7 and TRBJ2-5; D not resolved. This CDR3 spans 14 amino acids. The V gene's germline CDR1 is SSHAT and CDR2 FNYEAQ (reference sequence).

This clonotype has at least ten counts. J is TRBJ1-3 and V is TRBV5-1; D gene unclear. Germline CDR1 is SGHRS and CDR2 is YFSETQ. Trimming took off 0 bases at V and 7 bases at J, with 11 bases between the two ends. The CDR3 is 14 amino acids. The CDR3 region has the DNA TGCGCCAGCAGCTTGGGGGCAACGGCGAACACCATATATTTT. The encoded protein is CASSLGATANTIYF.

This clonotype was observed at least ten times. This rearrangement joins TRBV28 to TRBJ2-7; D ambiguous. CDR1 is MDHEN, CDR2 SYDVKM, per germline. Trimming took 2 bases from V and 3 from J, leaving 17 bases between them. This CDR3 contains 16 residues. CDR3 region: CASSLGYGEPYYEQYF. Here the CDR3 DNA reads TGTGCCAGCAGTTTAGGGTACGGCGAGCCCTACTACGAGCAGTACTTC.